A selection of T cell receptor beta chains follows, all from one sample in a study of T cells in Graves' hyperthyroidism and ophthalmopathy. From the multiplex PCR reads, TCRdb called clonotypes with MiXCR, one entry per CDR3 protein. This repertoire shows fewer than 800,000 distinct CDR3 sequences, approximately 16% found once; its top ten account for approximately 8.4%. The specimen was blood. The receptors originated from a man aged 18-30 years with Graves' hyperthyroidism. The CDR3 runs from the conserved cysteine through the conserved F or W. Fields, in order: V gene, D gene, J gene, clone size, CDR3 protein, CDR3 DNA. A D gene is named only where the DNA matches it firmly. Expanded clones get a size class; other rows say once, few or many, or leave the size out.

V: TRBV20-1
D: -
J: TRBJ1-1
size: many
CDR3: CSASFRTYTEAFF
DNA: TGCAGTGCTAGTTTCAGGACATACACTGAAGCTTTCTTT

V: TRBV7-9
D: TRBD1
J: TRBJ2-7
size: few
CDR3: CASSLVGQGRSYEQYF
DNA: TGTGCCAGCAGCTTAGTAGGACAGGGCCGCTCCTACGAGCAGTACTTC

V: TRBV30
D: TRBD2
J: TRBJ2-3
size: few
CDR3: CAWTPGASGSTDTQYF
DNA: TGTGCCTGGACCCCAGGTGCTAGCGGTAGCACAGATACGCAGTATTTT

V: TRBV6-1
D: -
J: TRBJ2-1
size: many
CDR3: CASSGVVPDEQFF
DNA: TGTGCCAGCAGCGGGGTCGTTCCGGATGAGCAGTTCTTC

V: TRBV6-2/TRBV6-3
D: -
J: TRBJ2-6
size: -
CDR3: CASSKNTGANVLTF
DNA: TGTGCCAGCAGCAAGAACACTGGGGCCAACGTCCTGACTTTC

V: TRBV28
D: -
J: TRBJ1-2
size: many
CDR3: CASSLRHLYGYTF
DNA: TGTGCCAGCAGTTTAAGACACCTCTATGGCTACACCTTC

V: TRBV4-1
D: -
J: TRBJ1-1
size: -
CDR3: CASSPPSGRGEAFF
DNA: TGCGCCAGCAGCCCGCCGTCTGGACGGGGTGAAGCTTTCTTT

V: TRBV19
D: TRBD1
J: TRBJ2-1
size: -
CDR3: CASQGVSNEQFF
DNA: TGTGCCAGCCAGGGGGTAAGCAATGAGCAGTTCTTC

V: TRBV5-1
D: -
J: TRBJ1-1
size: many
CDR3: CANVTGLHTEAFF
DNA: TGCGCCAACGTAACAGGGTTACACACTGAAGCTTTCTTT

V: TRBV4-1
D: TRBD2
J: TRBJ2-5
size: once
CDR3: CASSQLAGVPGTQYF
DNA: TGCGCCAGCAGCCAACTAGCGGGGGTTCCGGGGACCCAGTACTTC

V: TRBV28
D: TRBD1
J: TRBJ1-2
size: many
CDR3: CASRMTGTGNGGYTF
DNA: TGTGCCAGCAGGATGACCGGGACAGGAAATGGGGGCTACACCTTC

V: TRBV28
D: TRBD1
J: TRBJ2-7
size: many
CDR3: CASKLGGRSSYEQYF
DNA: TGTGCCAGCAAGTTAGGGGGCCGCAGCTCCTACGAGCAGTACTTC

V: TRBV6-1
D: -
J: TRBJ1-5
size: few
CDR3: CASSEAFYNQPQHF
DNA: TGTGCCAGCAGTGAAGCATTCTACAATCAGCCCCAGCATTTT

V: TRBV5-1
D: -
J: TRBJ2-1
size: -
CDR3: CASSYYWNSYNEQFF
DNA: TGTGCCAGCAGCTACTACTGGAACTCCTACAATGAGCAGTTCTTC

V: TRBV28
D: TRBD1
J: TRBJ1-2
size: -
CDR3: CASRGTGDFGGYTF
DNA: TGTGCCAGTAGGGGGACAGGGGACTTCGGTGGCTACACCTTC

V: TRBV30
D: -
J: TRBJ1-1
size: many
CDR3: CAWSILGDDTEAFF
DNA: TGTGCCTGGAGTATCTTAGGGGACGACACTGAAGCTTTCTTT

V: TRBV11-1
D: TRBD1
J: TRBJ2-1
size: few
CDR3: CASSRSGTANEQFF
DNA: TGTGCCAGCAGCAGGTCCGGGACAGCCAATGAGCAGTTCTTC

V: TRBV28
D: TRBD1
J: TRBJ1-2
size: many
CDR3: CASSPPGTGARHYGYTF
DNA: TGTGCCAGCAGTCCGCCAGGGACAGGGGCCAGGCACTATGGCTACACCTTC

V: TRBV5-4
D: -
J: TRBJ1-2
size: -
CDR3: CASSLISAAPSGYTF
DNA: TGTGCCAGCAGCTTGATCAGTGCGGCCCCAAGTGGCTACACCTTC

V: TRBV4-1
D: TRBD2
J: TRBJ2-3
size: few
CDR3: CASSLTSGKGDTQYF
DNA: TGCGCCAGCAGCCTAACTAGCGGGAAAGGGGATACGCAGTATTTT

V: TRBV7-6
D: TRBD2
J: TRBJ2-3
size: many
CDR3: CASRPGLAGRTDTQYF
DNA: TGTGCCAGCAGACCGGGACTAGCGGGTCGCACAGATACGCAGTATTTT

V: TRBV5-1
D: TRBD2
J: TRBJ2-1
size: few
CDR3: CASSGLAGHNEQFF
DNA: TGCGCCAGCAGTGGTCTAGCGGGCCACAATGAGCAGTTCTTC

V: TRBV24-1
D: TRBD2
J: TRBJ2-2
size: -
CDR3: CATSDPERGNTGELFF
DNA: TGTGCCACCAGTGATCCCGAGCGGGGTAACACCGGGGAGCTGTTTTTT

V: TRBV27
D: -
J: TRBJ1-1
size: few
CDR3: CASSFRGDQKTFF
DNA: TGTGCCAGCAGTTTCCGAGGGGACCAAAAGACTTTCTTT

V: TRBV6-1
D: -
J: TRBJ1-2
size: -
CDR3: CASSEWTATNYGYTF
DNA: TGTGCCAGCAGTGAATGGACCGCCACTAACTATGGCTACACCTTC

V: TRBV28
D: TRBD2
J: TRBJ2-7
size: few
CDR3: CASSLMGLAGSYEQYF
DNA: TGTGCCAGCAGTTTAATGGGGTTAGCGGGCTCTTACGAGCAGTACTTC

V: TRBV20-1
D: TRBD1
J: TRBJ2-7
size: many
CDR3: CSARDLKGQASYEQYF
DNA: TGCAGTGCTAGAGACTTAAAAGGACAGGCCTCCTACGAGCAGTACTTC

V: TRBV7-3
D: -
J: TRBJ2-1
size: few
CDR3: CASSLPAGEQFF
DNA: TGTGCCAGCAGCCTCCCGGCAGGGGAGCAGTTCTTC

V: TRBV4-1
D: TRBD2
J: TRBJ2-7
size: once
CDR3: CASSQGGGKDYEQYF
DNA: TGCGCCAGCAGCCAAGGGGGGGGGAAGGATTACGAGCAGTACTTC

V: TRBV7-2
D: -
J: TRBJ1-5
size: many
CDR3: CASSLEGLSNQPQHF
DNA: TGTGCCAGCAGCTTGGAGGGACTTAGCAATCAGCCCCAGCATTTT

V: TRBV6-1
D: TRBD2
J: TRBJ2-2
size: -
CDR3: CASSEFLAENTGELFF
DNA: TGTGCCAGCAGTGAATTCCTAGCGGAGAACACCGGGGAGCTGTTTTTT

V: TRBV20-1
D: TRBD2
J: TRBJ2-5
size: many
CDR3: CSAISSGEETQYF
DNA: TGCAGTGCGATATCTAGCGGGGAAGAGACCCAGTACTTC

V: TRBV11-1
D: -
J: TRBJ2-5
size: -
CDR3: CASNFAGTQETQYF
DNA: TGTGCCAGCAACTTTGCGGGAACACAAGAGACCCAGTACTTC

V: TRBV12-5
D: -
J: TRBJ1-2
size: few
CDR3: CASGLLGLGYTF
DNA: TGTGCTAGTGGTTTGTTGGGGCTTGGCTACACCTTC

V: TRBV20-1
D: -
J: TRBJ1-5
size: -
CDR3: CSGLGVWNQPQHF
DNA: TGCAGTGGATTGGGGGTTTGGAATCAGCCCCAGCATTTT

V: TRBV4-2
D: -
J: TRBJ1-5
size: once
CDR3: CASSQEGPPGNQSQHF
DNA: TGTGCCAGCAGCCAAGAGGGGCCCCCAGGAAATCAGTCCCAGCATTTT

V: TRBV5-8
D: TRBD1
J: TRBJ2-1
size: many
CDR3: CASSLAGTGSDEQFF
DNA: TGTGCCAGCAGCTTGGCCGGGACAGGGTCCGATGAGCAGTTCTTC

V: TRBV28
D: TRBD2
J: TRBJ2-7
size: -
CDR3: CASSAPGLAGVEQYF
DNA: TGTGCCAGCAGCGCACCGGGACTAGCGGGAGTTGAGCAGTACTTC

V: TRBV28
D: -
J: TRBJ2-3
size: many
CDR3: CASSFRGHTQYF
DNA: TGTGCCAGCAGTTTTCGGGGGCATACGCAGTATTTT

V: TRBV30
D: -
J: TRBJ2-5
size: few
CDR3: CAWSDLARRLYF
DNA: TGTGCCTGGAGTGATCTGGCCAGGCGCCTGTACTTC

V: TRBV24-1
D: -
J: TRBJ2-7
size: many
CDR3: CATSDLTHPSYEQYF
DNA: TGTGCCACCAGTGATTTGACGCACCCTTCCTACGAGCAGTACTTC

V: TRBV6-2/TRBV6-3
D: -
J: TRBJ1-1
size: many
CDR3: CASSYSWGTEAFF
DNA: TGTGCCAGCAGTTATAGTTGGGGGACTGAAGCTTTCTTT

V: TRBV28
D: TRBD1
J: TRBJ1-2
size: -
CDR3: CASSRQGIGYTF
DNA: TGTGCCAGCAGTCGACAGGGTATTGGCTACACCTTC

V: TRBV20-1
D: -
J: TRBJ1-4
size: many
CDR3: CSARAAGVEKLFF
DNA: TGCAGTGCTAGAGCAGCAGGGGTTGAAAAACTGTTTTTT

V: TRBV7-3
D: TRBD2
J: TRBJ2-3
size: -
CDR3: CASSSDAGGTDTQYF
DNA: TGTGCCAGCAGCTCTGATGCGGGAGGAACAGATACGCAGTATTTT

V: TRBV15
D: TRBD2
J: TRBJ2-1
size: many
CDR3: CATSVTSGRTYEQFF
DNA: TGTGCCACCAGCGTGACTAGCGGGAGAACGTATGAGCAGTTCTTC

V: TRBV7-8
D: -
J: TRBJ2-1
size: many
CDR3: CASSSGPPGEQFF
DNA: TGTGCCAGCAGCTCTGGACCCCCGGGTGAGCAGTTCTTC

V: TRBV19
D: -
J: TRBJ1-1
size: -
CDR3: CASSGDRTVEAFF
DNA: TGTGCCAGTAGTGGGGATCGGACCGTCGAAGCTTTCTTT

V: TRBV28
D: -
J: TRBJ2-2
size: -
CDR3: CASSFLVLTLQGVGELFF
DNA: TGTGCCAGCAGTTTTCTAGTCCTAACCCTACAGGGTGTCGGGGAGCTGTTTTTT

V: TRBV4-2
D: TRBD2
J: TRBJ2-7
size: few
CDR3: CASSQGKTSGDQYEQYF
DNA: TGTGCCAGCAGCCAAGGGAAGACTAGCGGGGACCAATACGAGCAGTACTTC

V: TRBV5-1
D: TRBD1
J: TRBJ2-4
size: -
CDR3: CASSRAGTGGAAKNIQYF
DNA: TGTGCCAGCAGCCGGGCCGGGACAGGGGGCGCAGCCAAAAACATTCAGTACTTC

V: TRBV20-1
D: -
J: TRBJ1-1
size: many
CDR3: CSARGPGPLNTEAFF
DNA: TGCAGTGCTAGAGGCCCCGGCCCGCTGAACACTGAAGCTTTCTTT

V: TRBV4-2
D: TRBD2
J: TRBJ2-2
size: few
CDR3: CASSHSGLATTGELFF
DNA: TGTGCCAGCAGCCATTCTGGACTAGCGACCACCGGGGAGCTGTTTTTT

V: TRBV4-1
D: -
J: TRBJ1-4
size: -
CDR3: CASSPSGGATNEKLFF
DNA: TGCGCCAGCAGCCCCTCCGGGGGAGCAACTAATGAAAAACTGTTTTTT

V: TRBV27
D: TRBD2
J: TRBJ2-7
size: few
CDR3: CASSGLAGPYEQYF
DNA: TGTGCCAGCAGTGGACTAGCGGGCCCCTACGAGCAGTACTTC

V: TRBV6-5
D: -
J: TRBJ2-1
size: few
CDR3: CASSYSTKQFF
DNA: TGTGCCAGCAGTTACTCGACAAAGCAGTTCTTC

V: TRBV6-1
D: -
J: TRBJ1-6
size: -
CDR3: CASIGQGNSPLHF
DNA: TGTGCCAGCATAGGGCAGGGGAATTCACCCCTCCACTTT

V: TRBV6-5
D: TRBD2
J: TRBJ2-4
size: many
CDR3: CASSYTSGSSAKNIQYF
DNA: TGTGCCAGCAGTTACACTAGCGGGAGCTCAGCCAAAAACATTCAGTACTTC

V: TRBV3-1
D: -
J: TRBJ2-7
size: many
CDR3: CASSQVRGVGLPYEQYF
DNA: TGTGCCAGCAGCCAAGTCCGTGGGGTAGGGTTACCCTACGAGCAGTACTTC